The 27 T cell receptor beta chains reported below all come from one sample, sequenced in a study of PD-L1 blockade in urothelial cancer. As for time point: pretreatment peripheral blood. Clones were read by immunoSEQ multiplex PCR, and TCRdb kept only the in-frame ones, dropping some. The data show about 79,000 clones, approximately 83% seen once. The sequencing used PBMCs, collected around atezolizumab (anti-PD-L1) treatment. All receptors derive from a man aged 55 to 70 with urothelial cancer.

A single count supports this clone. The gene calls are TRBV11-2 and TRBJ2-1, with D maybe TRBD2 (5 bases). The CDR3 has 13 residues. V gave up 0 bases and J gave up 5 bases, with 5 bases separating them. The germline V gene encodes CDR1 SGHAT and CDR2 FQNNGV. The CDR3 here is CASSLDGNNEQFF. The CDR3 DNA follows: TGTGCCAGCAGCTTAGACGGGAACAATGAGCAGTTCTTC.

This clone was seen just once. The CDR3 DNA reads TGTGCCTGGAGTGTTGAGCTAAACACTGAAGCTTTCTTT. Protein product: CAWSVELNTEAFF. The V gene is TRBV30, the J gene TRBJ1-1; D gene unclear. Trimming took 0 bases from V and 2 from J, leaving 7 bases between them. Germline V lookup: CDR1 GTSNPN, CDR2 SVGIG (reference sequence). The CDR3 has 13 residues.

The CDR3 loop reads CASSRRLAGSYNEQFF. In DNA form, the CDR3 reads TGTGCCAGCAGTCGTCGACTAGCGGGATCCTACAATGAGCAGTTCTTC. This chain joins TRBV7-2 and TRBJ2-1, with TRBD2 identical over 11 bases. CDR1 and CDR2 (germline): SGHTA, FQGNSA. V was clipped by 6 bases and J by 1 base; unmatched bases: 5. This CDR3 is 16 amino acids long.

Details on this clone: The same CDR3 also results from other DNA sequences found in this sample. The CDR3 bases are TGCGCCAGCAGCTTGGGGGGACAAACCTACGAGCAGTACTTC. Amino acid sequence: CASSLGGQTYEQYF. V usage is TRBV5-1 and J usage is TRBJ2-7; TRBD1 is a possible D gene (6 bases). The CDR3 is 14 residues long. Trimming shortened V by 0 bases and J by 2 bases, and 9 bases separated the two germline ends. In germline, CDR1 is SGHRS, CDR2 YFSETQ.

The J gene is TRBJ1-2, the V gene TRBV29-1; no clear D gene. Germline assignment: CDR1 SQVTM and CDR2 ANQGSEA. The CDR3 is 10 amino acids. V was cut by 4 bases and J by 4 bases, with 4 bases left in between. The CDR3 region has the DNA TGCAGCGTTGCAGTCTATGGCTACACCTTC. Protein sequence: CSVAVYGYTF.

The genes are TRBV19 and TRBJ2-2; D may be TRBD1 (6 bases). The germline V gene encodes CDR1 LNHDA and CDR2 SQIVND (reference sequence). This CDR3 contains 15 residues. The V and J ends lost 3 bases and 5 bases respectively, with 13 bases between them. In DNA, the CDR3 is TGTGCCAGTAGTATTAACAGGGTTCGAACCGGGGAGCTGTTTTTT. Protein sequence: CASSINRVRTGELFF.

The V and J genes are TRBV27 and TRBJ2-1, with D perhaps TRBD1 (5 bases). Trimming removed 2 bases from V and 10 bases from J, with 6 bases in between. Germline V gene data show CDR1 as MNHEY and CDR2 as SMNVEV (reference sequence). This CDR3 region has 11 residues. CDR3 loop: CASSLRGEQFF. The CDR3 nucleotides read TGTGCCAGCAGTTTAAGGGGAGAGCAGTTCTTC.

The rearrangement uses TRBV7-9 and TRBJ2-1, with TRBD2 matching 7 bases. The CDR3 has 13 amino acids. Germline values: CDR1 SEHNR, CDR2 FQNEAQ (reference sequence). V lost 4 bases to trimming and J lost 5 bases; unmatched junction nucleotides: 2. The CDR3 sequence is CASSWGTNNEQFF. The CDR3 region has the DNA TGTGCCAGCAGCTGGGGGACTAACAATGAGCAGTTCTTC.

Points on this clone: An end of the junction differs from the germline gene, which may be a read error. The J gene is TRBJ2-3, the V gene TRBV30, with D possibly matching TRBD2 (5 bases). The CDR3 consists of 13 residues. CDR1 GTSNPN and CDR2 SVGIG come from the germline V gene (reference sequence). CDR3 in DNA: TGTGCCTGCAGTGGACTGATGGGAGATACGCAGTATTTT. The encoded protein is CACSGLMGDTQYF.

The chain links TRBV11-2 to TRBJ2-7; D not certain. Trimming cost V 0 bases and J 3 bases, with 6 bases left between them. CDR3 length: 13 residues. CDR1 is SGHAT and CDR2 is FQNNGV in the germline V gene. For the CDR3, the DNA is TGTGCCAGCAGCTTAGAACAGATCTACGAGCAGTACTTC. Its translation is CASSLEQIYEQYF.

This sequence joins TRBV4-1 and TRBJ1-2, with a tentative D call TRBD1 (6 bases). This CDR3 is built from 11 residues. CDR1 and CDR2 (germline): MGHRA, YSYEKL. The germline V and J ends were trimmed by 6 bases and 8 bases, with 10 bases remaining between them. CDR3 nucleotides: TGCGCCAGCAGTCGGGACAACGGCTACACCTTC. Its protein is CASSRDNGYTF.

The gene calls are TRBV5-1 and TRBJ1-2; D is unclear. This CDR3 comprises 15 residues. V was pared by 4 bases and J by 4 bases, with 17 bases between. The V gene's germline CDR1 is SGHRS and CDR2 YFSETQ. The CDR3 sequence is CASSLEITRTYGYTF. The CDR3 DNA follows: TGCGCCAGCAGCCTCGAAATAACACGAACCTATGGCTACACCTTC.

This clone was found a few times. This chain connects TRBV27 to TRBJ1-6, with TRBD1 as a possible D gene (5 bases). The CDR3 is 13 amino acids. The germline gives CDR1 MNHEY, CDR2 SMNVEV (reference sequence). V shed 3 bases and J shed 12 bases, with 12 bases lying between them. The CDR3 coding sequence is TGTGCCAGCAGTTTGGGGCCGCCCGGACCCCTCCACTTT. It translates to CASSLGPPGPLHF.

This clone appeared once. This chain connects TRBV7-2 to TRBJ2-3; weak D call: TRBD2 (5 bases). The V end lost 2 bases, the J end lost 2 bases, and 11 bases lay between the germline ends. CDR3 length: 15 amino acids. The V gene's germline CDR1 is SGHTA and CDR2 FQGNSA. Here the CDR3 reads CASSLTGKTTDTQYF. CDR3 bases: TGTGCCAGCAGCTTAACGGGGAAGACCACAGATACGCAGTATTTT.

J is TRBJ2-5 and V is TRBV2; 15 nucleotides align to TRBD2. The CDR3 contains 16 residues. Germline CDR1 and CDR2: SNHLY and FYNNEI. After removal of 6 bases from V and 2 bases from J, the junction contained 4 bases not matched to a gene. The chain's CDR3 is CASRGTSGGSQETQYF. The CDR3 DNA follows: TGTGCCAGCAGGGGGACTAGCGGGGGGTCTCAAGAGACCCAGTACTTC.

In DNA, the CDR3 is TGCGCCAGCAGCTGGGCCGGGACAGACTACAATGAGCAGTTCTTC. Its protein is CASSWAGTDYNEQFF. The chain is built from TRBV5-1 and TRBJ2-1; 7 bases are a match to TRBD1. The germline CDR1 and CDR2 sequences are SGHRS and YFSETQ. J was trimmed by 3 bases and V by 3 bases; bases with no gene match: 6. The CDR3 runs 15 residues. The entire variable domain, with the rest obtained from reference TRBV5-1 and TRBJ2-1, is as follows: KAGVTQTPRYLIKTRGQQVTLSCSPISGHRSVSWYQQTPGQGLQFLFEYFSETQRNKGNFPGRFSGRQFSNSRSEMNVSTLELGDSALYLCASSWAGTDYNEQFFGPGTRLTVL.

The rearrangement links TRBV9 to TRBJ2-3; 11 bases are a match to TRBD1. Germline V gene sequence: CDR1 SGDLS, CDR2 YYNGEE. Losses at the gene ends were 0 bases for V and 2 bases for J; bases not matched to a gene: 2. The CDR3 sequence is 16 residues long. This chain's CDR3 is CASSVEGQGDTDTQYF. In nucleotides, the CDR3 is TGTGCCAGCAGCGTAGAGGGACAGGGGGACACAGATACGCAGTATTTT.

V and J are TRBV5-1 and TRBJ2-3; 10 bases agree with TRBD2. CDR1 SGHRS and CDR2 YFSETQ come from the germline V gene. The J segment lost 7 bases and the V segment lost 4 bases, leaving 12 bases of the junction unmatched. The CDR3 covers 16 residues. CDR3 protein: CASSPRVAGGTNTQYF. The CDR3 bases are TGCGCCAGCAGCCCCCGGGTAGCGGGGGGAACTAATACGCAGTATTTT.

In DNA, the CDR3 is TGTGCCAGCAGCTTAGCGCTGGGCGGGGGGGCAACCCAGTACTTC. Translating it yields CASSLALGGGATQYF. The J gene is TRBJ2-5, the V gene TRBV7-2; TRBD2 matches 9 bases. V was clipped by 0 bases and J by 8 bases; unmatched bases: 7. CDR3 length equals 15 residues. Looked up from germline, CDR1 is SGHTA and CDR2 is FQGNSA.

The J gene is TRBJ2-1, the V gene TRBV28; 7 bases align to TRBD2. The germline CDR1 and CDR2 sequences are MDHEN and SYDVKM. This CDR3 spans 16 amino acids. The J segment lost 0 bases and the V segment lost 5 bases, leaving 7 bases of the junction unmatched. This CDR3 is CASSTRRGSSYNEQFF. CDR3 sequence (DNA): TGTGCCAGCAGTACCCGGCGGGGGAGCTCCTACAATGAGCAGTTCTTC.

This clone was observed once. The rearrangement links TRBV29-1 to TRBJ2-2; 8 bases fit TRBD2. Germline V gene data show CDR1 as SQVTM and CDR2 as ANQGSEA. V was clipped by 4 bases and J by 7 bases; unmatched bases: 8. This CDR3 spans 14 amino acids. In nucleotides, the CDR3 is TGCAGCGTTGCTCCAGCGGGGGTGTACGGGGAGCTGTTTTTT. This encodes CSVAPAGVYGELFF.

The chain couples TRBV6-5 to TRBJ2-1; 10 nucleotides match TRBD2. CDR1 is MNHEY and CDR2 is SVGAGI in the germline V gene. The CDR3 runs to 16 residues. V lost 0 bases, J lost 5 bases, and 4 bases stayed unmatched. CDR3 region: CASSYSLAGAHNEQFF. CDR3 sequence (DNA): TGTGCCAGCAGTTACTCGCTAGCGGGGGCCCACAATGAGCAGTTCTTC.

The chain is built from TRBV25-1 and TRBJ1-2; D is perhaps TRBD1 (6 bases). Germline-derived CDR1 and CDR2 are MGHDK and SYGVNS. V was shortened by 2 bases and J by 4 bases, with 11 bases between the two germline ends. This CDR3 comprises 14 residues. The CDR3 reads CASSETGGSYGYTF. CDR3 nucleotides: TGTGCCAGCAGTGAAACGGGGGGCAGCTATGGCTACACCTTC.

The CDR3 is CASSLYRLAGGSSVPNEQFF. CDR3 nucleotides: TGCGCCAGCAGCCTTTACCGACTAGCGGGGGGGTCAAGTGTCCCCAATGAGCAGTTCTTC. This chain uses TRBV5-1 with TRBJ2-1; 14 bases fit TRBD2. J was trimmed by 6 bases and V by 4 bases; bases with no gene match: 18. The CDR3 sequence is 20 residues long. CDR1 and CDR2 from the germline V gene are SGHRS and YFSETQ.

The V call is TRBV27, the J call TRBJ2-3; no reliable D call. CDR3 size: 14 residues. Per germline, CDR1 MNHEY and CDR2 SMNVEV (reference sequence). The V and J ends lost 2 bases and 1 base respectively, with 7 bases between them. CDR3 protein: CASSLRQGTDTQYF. CDR3 coding DNA: TGTGCCAGCAGTTTACGGCAGGGCACAGATACGCAGTATTTT.

The chain has TRBV9 and TRBJ2-1; D might be TRBD2 (6 bases). Per germline, CDR1 SGDLS and CDR2 YYNGEE. The CDR3 consists of 15 residues. The V end was cut by 3 bases, the J end by 2 bases, with 12 bases between. As DNA, the CDR3 is TGTGCCAGCAGCGCCTCCGGGGGTACCTACAATGAGCAGTTCTTC. Protein product: CASSASGGTYNEQFF.

This chain uses TRBV7-6 with TRBJ2-1; 8 bases line up with TRBD1. This CDR3 region has 16 residues. The J segment lost 0 bases and the V segment lost 5 bases, leaving 6 bases of the junction unmatched. In germline, CDR1 is SGHVS, CDR2 FNYEAQ. The CDR3 reads CASSRGQGSSYNEQFF. The CDR3 DNA follows: TGTGCCAGCAGCCGCGGACAGGGAAGCTCCTACAATGAGCAGTTCTTC.